The 19 T cell receptor beta chains given below trace back to one sample, sequenced in a study of OX40 agonist ivuxolimab in advanced cancers. Assay: immunoSEQ multiplex PCR; the TCRdb copy retains only in-frame clones and omits some. The repertoire holds tens of thousands of clones, under 90% seen once, with roughly 4.4% in the top ten. Source: CD4+ or CD8+ T cells sorted from blood, taken in a trial of the OX40 agonist ivuxolimab. These receptors all come from an adult with an advanced solid tumor such as melanoma, head and neck, liver or kidney cancer.

V is TRBV27 and J is TRBJ1-4; maybe TRBD1 (6 bases). V lost 0 bases, J lost 2 bases, and 10 bases lay in between. CDR1 and CDR2 (germline): MNHEY, SMNVEV (reference sequence). The CDR3 is 16 amino acids. The CDR3 sequence: CASSLSGARTNEKLFF. The CDR3, as DNA: TGTGCCAGCAGTTTATCGGGGGCTAGGACTAATGAAAAACTGTTTTTT.

The chain links TRBV5-4 to TRBJ1-2; TRBD1 is a possible D gene (6 bases). This CDR3 is 14 amino acids long. Trimming pared 1 base from V and 4 bases from J, leaving 11 bases between. In germline, CDR1 is SGHNT, CDR2 YYREEE (reference sequence). DNA for the CDR3: TGTGCCAGCAGCTTGCCAGGGGTTGGCTATGGCTACACCTTC. It encodes CASSLPGVGYGYTF.

Worth noting for this clone: Other DNA sequences within the sample encode an identical CDR3. The rearrangement uses TRBV5-1 and TRBJ2-5; D is unclear. The germline V gene encodes CDR1 SGHRS and CDR2 YFSETQ. V was shortened by 4 bases and J by 1 base, with 8 bases between the two germline ends. The CDR3 loop spans 13 amino acids. The chain's CDR3 is CASSLVGQETQYF. In DNA, the CDR3 is TGCGCCAGCAGCCTTGTGGGCCAAGAGACCCAGTACTTC. The entire variable domain, with the rest obtained from reference TRBV5-1 and TRBJ2-5, is as follows: KAGVTQTPRYLIKTRGQQVTLSCSPISGHRSVSWYQQTPGQGLQFLFEYFSETQRNKGNFPGRFSGRQFSNSRSEMNVSTLELGDSALYLCASSLVGQETQYFGPGTRLLVL.

The chain carries TRBV28 and TRBJ1-1; D not certain. Germline V gene data show CDR1 as MDHEN and CDR2 as SYDVKM. The ends were cut back, 8 bases at V and 5 bases at J, with 12 bases in the middle. The CDR3 has 12 residues. This CDR3 is CASVSVGTEAFF. Written as DNA, the CDR3 is TGTGCCAGCGTCTCGGTGGGGACTGAAGCTTTCTTT.

The gene calls are TRBV9 and TRBJ2-5, with D hard to call. The CDR3 runs 14 residues. V was pared by 1 base and J by 3 bases, with 10 bases between. Germline V gives CDR1 SGDLS, CDR2 YYNGEE. The CDR3 DNA reads as TGTGCCAGCAGCGTATCGGGTAATAAAGAGACCCAGTACTTC. Translating it yields CASSVSGNKETQYF.

The chain has TRBV7-2 and TRBJ2-7, with D uncertain. Per the germline V gene, CDR1 is SGHTA and CDR2 is FQGNSA. This CDR3 spans 15 amino acids. Trimming cost V 1 base and J 4 bases, with 14 bases left between them. The CDR3 DNA reads TGTGCCAGCAGCTTAGGGCCTCTGGGCCCTTACGAGCAGTACTTC. Translated: CASSLGPLGPYEQYF.

The chain has TRBV29-1 and TRBJ1-1; D ambiguous. The V gene's germline CDR1 is SQVTM and CDR2 ANQGSEA. The V and J ends lost 1 base and 0 bases respectively, with 6 bases between them. The CDR3 sequence is 13 residues long. CDR3: CSVEGRMNTEAFF. CDR3 coding DNA: TGCAGCGTTGAAGGACGGATGAACACTGAAGCTTTCTTT.

The chain combines TRBV4-2 with TRBJ2-3; D may be TRBD2 (6 bases). The CDR3 runs 14 residues. The V gene's germline CDR1 is LGHNA and CDR2 YNFKEQ. V was trimmed by 1 base and J by 1 base, leaving 6 bases between them. CDR3 protein: CASSQGGGTDTQYF. In DNA form, the CDR3 reads TGTGCCAGCAGCCAAGGGGGGGGCACAGATACGCAGTATTTT.

V is TRBV9 and J is TRBJ2-2; D may correspond to TRBD1 or TRBD2 (5 bases each). Germline-derived CDR1 and CDR2 are SGDLS and YYNGEE. V lost 0 bases and J 4 bases, leaving 7 bases between the germline ends. There are 14 residues in the CDR3. CDR3 nucleotides: TGTGCCAGCAGCGTAGGGGGGAGCACCGGGGAGCTGTTTTTT. This codes for CASSVGGSTGELFF.

V and J are TRBV5-1 and TRBJ1-6, with a tentative D call TRBD1 (6 bases). CDR1 is SGHRS and CDR2 is YFSETQ in the germline V gene. The CDR3 spans 14 residues. With 4 bases removed from V and 10 bases from J, the gap between germline ends came to 15 bases. The CDR3 reads CASSRTDPGSPLHF. As DNA, the CDR3 is TGCGCCAGCAGCCGGACAGACCCTGGGTCACCCCTCCACTTT.

The chain joins TRBV12-5 to TRBJ2-2; D is unresolved. V lost 0 bases, J lost 2 bases, and 10 bases lay in between. Per the germline V gene, CDR1 is LGHNT and CDR2 is FRNRAP. The CDR3 has 16 residues. CDR3 bases: TGTGCTAGTGGTTTGGTACTGAACCCAAACACCGGGGAGCTGTTTTTT. As protein: CASGLVLNPNTGELFF.

The chain carries TRBV9 and TRBJ2-1; D gene uncertain. Deletions cut 5 bases from V and 8 bases from J, with 8 bases between. CDR3 length equals 11 residues. Germline CDR1 is SGDLS and CDR2 is YYNGEE. The CDR3 DNA follows: TGTGCCAGCAGAAGTGGGGATGAGCAGTTCTTC. Encoded protein: CASRSGDEQFF.

The chain recombines TRBV6-4 with TRBJ1-6, with a weak D call TRBD1 (5 bases). Trimming cost V 6 bases and J 7 bases, with 13 bases left between them. CDR3 length equals 14 residues. Germline-derived CDR1 and CDR2 are MRHNA and SNTAGT. CDR3 in amino acids: CASRDDSGNSPLHF. The CDR3 DNA is TGTGCCAGCAGGGATGACAGCGGAAATTCACCCCTCCACTTT.

The chain joins TRBV6-5 to TRBJ1-2, with unresolved D. The CDR3 is 13 residues long. Per germline, CDR1 MNHEY and CDR2 SVGAGI. V was pared by 6 bases and J by 1 base, with 9 bases between. CDR3: CASRLGSNYGYTF. The CDR3 DNA reads TGTGCCAGCAGGCTGGGCAGTAACTATGGCTACACCTTC.

As DNA, the CDR3 is TGTGCCAGCAGCCCCCGGGACTCCTACAATGAGCAGTTCTTC. Translated, it gives CASSPRDSYNEQFF. The chain links TRBV9 to TRBJ2-1; tentatively, D is TRBD2 (5 bases). The CDR3 spans 14 residues. The V end was cut by 4 bases, the J end by 0 bases, with 8 bases between. Germline CDR1 and CDR2: SGDLS and YYNGEE.

The chain joins TRBV2 to TRBJ2-7, with 12 bases that match TRBD1. The CDR3 runs 15 residues. Trimming cost V 6 bases and J 7 bases; bases outside gene matches: 10. Germline values: CDR1 SNHLY, CDR2 FYNNEI. CDR3 residues: CASRTGDRGLREQYF. CDR3 nucleotide sequence: TGTGCCAGCAGGACGGGGGACAGGGGGCTCCGTGAGCAGTACTTC.

This clone was observed a single time. The chain joins TRBV11-3 to TRBJ1-2; D might be TRBD1 (5 bases). There are 15 residues in the CDR3. V lost 0 bases and J 4 bases, leaving 12 bases between the germline ends. Looked up from germline, CDR1 is SGHNT and CDR2 is YENEEA. DNA for the CDR3: TGTGCCAGCAGCTTAGAAGTAACAGGCCTCTATGGCTACACCTTC. This gives the protein CASSLEVTGLYGYTF.

The genes are TRBV18 and TRBJ1-3, with D perhaps TRBD1 (6 bases). CDR3 size: 14 residues. V was shortened by 3 bases and J by 9 bases, with 15 bases between the two germline ends. Per the germline V gene, CDR1 is KGHSH and CDR2 is LQKENI. CDR3: CASSPDRSSSTIYF. CDR3 in DNA: TGTGCCAGCTCACCCGACAGGTCGTCGAGCACCATATATTTT.

This clone has a single count. This chain joins TRBV5-5 and TRBJ1-6; D gene ambiguous. CDR3 length: 15 amino acids. Germline V gene sequence: CDR1 SGHKS, CDR2 YYEKEE (reference sequence). Deletions cut 4 bases from V and 0 bases from J, with 8 bases between. The CDR3 bases are TGTGCCAGCAGCACAGAGAGCTCCTATAATTCACCCCTCCACTTT. It encodes CASSTESSYNSPLHF.